This is a list of T cell receptor beta chains from one sample in a study of early T cells in non-severe SARS-CoV-2 infection. TCRdb recomputed calls from the 5' RACE reads with MiXCR, one row per CDR3 protein. This sample yields 30,000 to 40,000 distinct CDR3 sequences, of which 6% to 7.5% are seen a single time; about 12% belongs to the top ten. The sequencing here drew on whole blood, taken at baseline. The source is an adult who was a healthcare worker with PCR-confirmed SARS-CoV-2 infection or an uninfected control (not recorded which). CDR3s include the opening cysteine and the closing phenylalanine or tryptophan. A D gene is named only where the DNA matches it firmly. Part of the rows lack a size; the others show once, few, many or a class for expanded clones.

size: NA; J: TRBJ2-2; D: NA; V: TRBV12-3/TRBV12-4; DNA: TGTGCCAGCAGTTTACATAGGCCGAACACCGGGGAGCTGTTTTTT; CDR3: CASSLHRPNTGELFF
size: NA; J: TRBJ1-2; D: TRBD1; V: TRBV7-2; DNA: TGTGCCAGCGCACCGCAGGGGGCGATATACTATGGCTACACCTTC; CDR3: CASAPQGAIYYGYTF
size: few; J: TRBJ2-7; D: TRBD1; V: TRBV20-1; DNA: TGCAGTGCTAGAGATCTGCAAGCAGGGGGCAAAAACGAGCAGTACTTC; CDR3: CSARDLQAGGKNEQYF
size: NA; J: TRBJ1-5; D: NA; V: TRBV7-2; DNA: TGTGCCAGCACCCAGATGGAGGGTCATCAGCCCCAGCATTTT; CDR3: CASTQMEGHQPQHF
size: NA; J: TRBJ1-5; D: TRBD1; V: TRBV6-2/TRBV6-3; DNA: TGTGCCAGCAGGGGACAGGGGAATCAGCCCCAGCATTTT; CDR3: CASRGQGNQPQHF
size: NA; J: TRBJ2-5; D: NA; V: TRBV7-6; DNA: TGTGCCAGCAGCTTAGCCCTAGCAGGGGAGACCCAGTACTTC; CDR3: CASSLALAGETQYF
size: NA; J: TRBJ1-1; D: NA; V: TRBV12-3/TRBV12-4; DNA: TGTGCCAGCAGCTGGGACGCAACTGAAGCTTTCTTT; CDR3: CASSWDATEAFF
size: NA; J: TRBJ1-2; D: NA; V: TRBV25-1; DNA: TGTGCCAGCAGTGATAACTACGGGACATATGGCTACACCTTC; CDR3: CASSDNYGTYGYTF
size: many; J: TRBJ1-1; D: NA; V: TRBV20-1; DNA: TGCAGTGCCCTCACCTACCAGGGAGCCACTGAAGCTTTCTTT; CDR3: CSALTYQGATEAFF
size: medium-sized; J: TRBJ2-1; D: NA; V: TRBV7-2; DNA: TGTGCCAGCAGCTGGAGAGGGGGGAGCTACTCCTACAATGAGCAGTTCTTC; CDR3: CASSWRGGSYSYNEQFF
size: many; J: TRBJ2-5; D: NA; V: TRBV21-1; DNA: TGTGCCAGCAGCAAGAGGGGGAAAGGCCAAGAGACCCAGTACTTC; CDR3: CASSKRGKGQETQYF
size: NA; J: TRBJ2-3; D: TRBD2; V: TRBV6-5; DNA: TGTGCCAGCAGTTACTCGGGTAGCGGGAGGACAGATACGCAGTATTTT; CDR3: CASSYSGSGRTDTQYF
size: NA; J: TRBJ2-1; D: NA; V: TRBV4-3; DNA: TGCGCCAGCAGCTGGACTAGGGGGAGGCACGATGAGCAGTTCTTC; CDR3: CASSWTRGRHDEQFF
size: few; J: TRBJ2-1; D: NA; V: TRBV19; DNA: TGTGCCAGTAGTATGGCCGGGACCCTATCCACTGTCAATGAGCAGTTCTTC; CDR3: CASSMAGTLSTVNEQFF
size: NA; J: TRBJ2-5; D: TRBD1; V: TRBV5-1; DNA: TGCGCCAGCAGCTTGGGAAAGACAGGGGGCGAGACCCAGTACTTC; CDR3: CASSLGKTGGETQYF
size: NA; J: TRBJ1-1; D: NA; V: TRBV28; DNA: TGTGCCAGCAGTTCCCTTGGGGAGGAGAGCACTGAAGCTTTCTTT; CDR3: CASSSLGEESTEAFF
size: few; J: TRBJ2-5; D: NA; V: TRBV11-2; DNA: TGTGCCAGCAGCTTAGGGCAGGGGTCAGCGACCCAGTACTTC; CDR3: CASSLGQGSATQYF
size: few; J: TRBJ2-7; D: TRBD1; V: TRBV5-1; DNA: TGCGCCAGCAGCACTGGACAGGATTCCTACGAGCAGTACTTC; CDR3: CASSTGQDSYEQYF
size: NA; J: TRBJ1-4; D: NA; V: TRBV19; DNA: TGTGCCAGTAGTACCACTTTGACAGCTGCAACTAATGAAAAACTGTTTTTT; CDR3: CASSTTLTAATNEKLFF
size: NA; J: TRBJ2-1; D: TRBD2; V: TRBV5-1; DNA: TGCGCCAGCAGCTTGGTTAGCGGGGACTACTCCTACAATGAGCAGTTCTTC; CDR3: CASSLVSGDYSYNEQFF
size: many; J: TRBJ2-1; D: TRBD1; V: TRBV12-3/TRBV12-4; DNA: TGTGCCAGCACCCCCCTGGACAGGGGGCGCAATGAGCAGTTCTTC; CDR3: CASTPLDRGRNEQFF
size: NA; J: TRBJ2-2; D: NA; V: TRBV20-1; DNA: TGCAGTGCTAGAGACCGGGACACCGGGGAGCTGTTTTTT; CDR3: CSARDRDTGELFF